These T cell receptor beta chains were read from a single sample in a study of shared clonotypes between healthy human individuals. Repertoires were generated with immunoSEQ multiplex PCR, while TCRdb's copy carries only in-frame clones and drops some. This sample yields roughly 1,100,000 clones, of which about 76% are seen a single time; less than 1.5% belongs to the top ten. What was sequenced was memory CD4+ T cells sorted from blood. Every receptor here comes from a man between 18 and 29 years old in good health. CDR3s include the opening cysteine and the closing phenylalanine or tryptophan.

v_call cdr3_aa
TRBV18 CASSPKLGQGFSGNTIYF
TRBV5-1 CASSLAGDYNEQFF
TRBV10-3 CAISELEGADGYTF
TRBV6-5 CASTLRDRGEQYF
TRBV5-1 CASKRGAPPGELFF
TRBV10-2 CASSQITTGLHEQFF
TRBV5-6 CASSRTGTGNQPQHF
TRBV6-6 CASRGGGGSGNTIYF
TRBV5-1 CASSPSYRGATEAFF
TRBV6-5 CASSYSFVETQYF
TRBV6-5 CASSTGGWAEAFF
TRBV5-6 CASEHRDTQYF
TRBV11-2 CASSLPGQLSGYTF
TRBV6-5 CASSSLVGQGYGYTF
TRBV7-6 CASTRGKANSGNTIYF
TRBV9 CASGWGEQYF
TRBV29-1 CSDQGDTEAFF
TRBV11-2 CASSTTSGGATDTQYF
TRBV5-1 CASSFNSYEQYF
TRBV5-1 CASSKAGGDGNTGELFF
TRBV6-1 CASSEVHRDEQYF
TRBV28 CASSLGLKSRYGYTF
TRBV7-9 CASSSGTVYGYTF
TRBV2 CASSELGLGYEQYF
TRBV28 CASTPSEGGYSYEQYF
TRBV5-6 CASSSGTGFYQETQYF
TRBV7-2 CASSQRGGRFVEQYF
TRBV5-6 CASSLGLYNEQFF
TRBV28 CASSLYRGRETQYF